The source of this TCR beta chain is a study of blood T cells in healthy people across ages. Study outcomes and limitations: Roughly linear age-related decline in beta diversity appeared, significant by age around 36.

Together with a sample-barcoded 5' primer, a J-beta primer mix was included in a second PCR lasting roughly 7 to 11 cycles. From the 5' RACE reads, TCRdb called clonotypes with MiXCR, one entry per CDR3 protein. Found here are fewer than 1,200,000 distinct CDR3 sequences, 20% to 25% of them singletons; the top ten hold less than 0.85%. Trimming shortened V by 4 bases and J by 0 bases, and 10 bases separated the two germline ends. Germline assignment: CDR1 MNHNY and CDR2 SVGAGI (reference sequence). CDR3 length: 15 residues. This clonotype was observed a few times. Antigen: not known. This sample also belongs to another study, concerning T cells of mothers and their children. That publication notes: Thymic selection, a shaping force on TCR recombination output, acts similarly in related and unrelated pairs.

This TCR derives from a girl aged 2 to 10 in good health. Sequencing used blood. V and J are TRBV6-6 and TRBJ2-4; D is possibly TRBD1 or TRBD2 (5 bases each). CDR3 sequence: CASSSGTVAKNIQYF. The DNA of the CDR3 is TGTGCCAGCAGTTCCGGGACGGTAGCCAAAAACATTCAGTACTTC.